This TCR beta chain came from a study of control samples from healthy donors and cancer patients. Generated by immunoSEQ multiplex PCR, the TCRdb table keeps only in-frame clones and is missing some. The profile shows around 200,000 clones, around 91% of them singletons. Sequencing was carried out using blood. The receptor was derived from a woman in her twenties or thirties in good health.

The CDR3 region is CASSLGGDTEAFF. Here the CDR3 DNA reads TGTGCCAGCAGCTTGGGAGGGGATACTGAAGCTTTCTTT. The chain combines TRBV5-4 with TRBJ1-1, with D possibly TRBD1 on 5 matching bases. The V end was cut by 0 bases, the J end by 5 bases, with 8 bases between. Per germline, CDR1 SGHNT and CDR2 YYREEE (reference sequence). The CDR3 loop spans 13 amino acids.